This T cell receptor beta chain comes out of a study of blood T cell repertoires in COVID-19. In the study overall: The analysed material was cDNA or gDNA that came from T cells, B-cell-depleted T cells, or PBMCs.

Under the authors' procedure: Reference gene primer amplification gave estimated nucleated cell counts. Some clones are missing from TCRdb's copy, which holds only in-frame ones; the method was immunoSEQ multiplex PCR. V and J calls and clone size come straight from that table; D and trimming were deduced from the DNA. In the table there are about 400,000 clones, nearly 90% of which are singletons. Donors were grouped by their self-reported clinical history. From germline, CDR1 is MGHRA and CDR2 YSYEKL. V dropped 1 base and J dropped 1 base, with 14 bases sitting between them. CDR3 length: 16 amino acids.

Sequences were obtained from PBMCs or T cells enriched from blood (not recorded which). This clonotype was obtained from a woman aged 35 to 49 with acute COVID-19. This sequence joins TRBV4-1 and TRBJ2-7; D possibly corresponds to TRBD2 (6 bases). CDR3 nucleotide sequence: TGCGCCAGCAGCCAAGTGTCGGGGGTTCGATCCTACGAGCAGTACTTC. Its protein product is CASSQVSGVRSYEQYF.